The entry below gives a single T cell receptor beta chain sequence along with its context. The sample is drawn from a study of control samples from healthy donors and cancer patients. Some clones are missing from TCRdb's copy, which holds only in-frame ones; the method was immunoSEQ multiplex PCR. This sample has 120,000 or so clones, with around 87% found just once. This CDR3 has 14 amino acids. The germline gives CDR1 MNHEY, CDR2 SVGAGI. J was trimmed by 3 bases and V by 10 bases; bases with no gene match: 11. The sequence was collected from a man aged 55 to 70 in good health. The chain has TRBV6-5 and TRBJ2-7; 8 nucleotides agree with TRBD1. Sequencing was done on a sample of blood. CDR3 amino acids: CATKLQGQVYEQYF. As DNA, the CDR3 is TGTGCCACCAAGTTACAGGGACAGGTCTACGAGCAGTACTTC.